Below, one T cell receptor beta chain is given with its context. A read error is possible here, since a much larger clone lies one base away. Full-length variable regions came from constant-region reverse primers plus semi-nested Nested Universal Primer A PCR. In TCRdb, the 5' RACE reads were re-called with MiXCR into one record per CDR3 protein. The data contain over 55,000 distinct CDR3 sequences, roughly 30% of them seen just once; the ten biggest clones take up over 2%. Germline V gene data show CDR1 as SQVTM and CDR2 as ANQGSEA. The CDR3 is 12 residues long. CD25-based Treg depletion was applied to purified naive CD4+ T cells.

The material sequenced was tumor-infiltrating naive CD4+ T cells sorted from the breast tumor. Subset here: naive CD4+ T cells, CD4+CD45RA+CD25-. The J gene is TRBJ2-1, the V gene TRBV29-1; D is undetermined. This TCR came from a female donor with breast cancer. The chain's CDR3 is CSVEEIYNEQIF. CDR3 nucleotide sequence: TGCAGCGTTGAAGAAATCTACAATGAGCAGATCTTC.